The 31 T cell receptor beta chains in this list originate from one sample, sequenced in a study of Graves' ophthalmopathy and Graves' hyperthyroidism. CDR3 regions of TCR beta were amplified from RNA transcripts. RT-PCR with HTBI primers came first, then second-round multiplex PCR. TCRdb reprocessed the multiplex PCR reads via MiXCR and lists one record per CDR3 protein. The sample yields more than 300,000 distinct CDR3 sequences, over 15% seen once. The sequencing sample was made of peripheral blood. The receptors were gathered from a woman aged 18-29 years with stable Graves' hyperthyroidism.

The chain carries TRBV5-1 and TRBJ2-7; D possibly matches TRBD1 or TRBD2 (5 bases each). Germline V gene sequence: CDR1 SGHRS, CDR2 YFSETQ. With 2 bases removed from V and 2 bases from J, the gap between germline ends came to 17 bases. The CDR3 is 16 residues long. CDR3 sequence (DNA): TGCGCCAGCAGCTTACGGGTTCGGGACCGTCCCTACGAGCAGTACTTC. It yields the protein CASSLRVRDRPYEQYF.

This clonotype was detected many times. V is TRBV6-5 and J is TRBJ1-1; D is undetermined. This CDR3 region has 14 residues. CDR1 and CDR2 (germline): MNHEY, SVGAGI. V shed 2 bases and J shed 0 bases, with 7 bases lying between them. CDR3 nucleotides: TGTGCCAGCAGTTACGGGCAGTTGAACACTGAAGCTTTCTTT. Translated, it gives CASSYGQLNTEAFF.

This clonotype showed up many times. The chain has TRBV28 and TRBJ2-2, with 8 bases matching TRBD2. Germline CDR1 is MDHEN and CDR2 is SYDVKM. V shed 2 bases, J shed 4 bases, and the junction held 6 bases outside the gene matches. CDR3 length equals 16 residues. CDR3 in DNA: TGTGCCAGCAGTTTAGGAGCGGGGGATTCCACCGGGGAGCTGTTTTTT. It is translated as CASSLGAGDSTGELFF.

The table lists this clonotype with many counts. This chain joins TRBV5-1 and TRBJ1-1, with D perhaps matching TRBD1 (5 bases). The CDR3 length is 15 residues. CDR1 and CDR2 from the germline V gene are SGHRS and YFSETQ. V was trimmed by 5 bases and J by 0 bases, leaving 14 bases between them. The CDR3 DNA sequence: TGCGCCAGCAGTTCCCGGGGGGGGATGAACACTGAAGCTTTCTTT. Amino acids: CASSSRGGMNTEAFF.

Ten or more counts support this clonotype. The V and J genes are TRBV6-2 or TRBV6-3 and TRBJ2-2, with D perhaps assigned TRBD1 or TRBD2 (5 bases each). Between the trimmed V and J ends, which lost 6 bases and 5 bases, there was a span of 10 bases. Germline CDR1 and CDR2: MNHEY and SVGEGT. The CDR3 consists of 13 residues. The CDR3 region has the DNA TGTGCCAGCAGCCCTTGGGGGACCGGGGAGCTGTTTTTT. Translation gives CASSPWGTGELFF.

This clonotype appeared many times. The chain has TRBV19 and TRBJ2-7; 10 bases fit TRBD1. The junction had 4 bases not matched to a gene; V was cut back by 3 bases and J by 5 bases. In germline, CDR1 is LNHDA, CDR2 SQIVND (reference sequence). The CDR3 is made up of 14 amino acids. This chain's CDR3 is CASSMRDRGHEQYF. The CDR3 DNA reads as TGTGCCAGTAGTATGCGGGACAGGGGTCACGAGCAGTACTTC.

This clonotype was seen at least ten times. The chain uses TRBV12-3 or TRBV12-4 and TRBJ2-2; perhaps TRBD2 as D (7 bases). The CDR3 loop spans 16 amino acids. V lost 5 bases and J lost 6, with 19 bases in between. For the CDR3, the DNA is TGTGCCAGCAGTCTCGCGGGGGCAACCGGCGCCGGGGAGCTGTTTTTT. Protein product: CASSLAGATGAGELFF.

In this sample, this clonotype turned up many times. CDR3 sequence (DNA): TGCGCCAGCAGCTTGGGGACCGTGGGCAATCAGCCCCAGCATTTT. This gives the protein CASSLGTVGNQPQHF. The chain has TRBV5-1 and TRBJ1-5, with D hard to call. Per germline, CDR1 SGHRS and CDR2 YFSETQ. This CDR3 comprises 15 residues. V lost 0 bases and J 2 bases, leaving 9 bases between the germline ends.

This clonotype was found a few times. V usage is TRBV19 and J usage is TRBJ1-5, with D possibly being TRBD1 (5 bases). V lost 0 bases and J lost 9, with 21 bases in between. The CDR3 runs 17 residues. Germline lookup yields CDR1 LNHDA and CDR2 SQIVND (reference sequence). In DNA, the CDR3 is TGTGCCAGTAGTATAGAGGGACCCGGGACCGCGGAGGGGCCCCAGCATTTT. Its protein is CASSIEGPGTAEGPQHF.

A note on this clonotype: With a much larger clone just one base away, this may be a read error. This chain connects TRBV20-1 to TRBJ2-2, with TRBD2 as a possible D gene (5 bases). Germline values: CDR1 DFQATT, CDR2 SNEGSKA (reference sequence). The CDR3 has 13 residues. Here the CDR3 DNA reads TGCAGTGCTAGAGGGCTAGAAACCGGGGAGCTGTGTTTT. Protein sequence: CSARGLETGELCF.

The chain carries TRBV4-2 and TRBJ1-6; D remains unclear. Trimming pared 0 bases from V and 0 bases from J, leaving 9 bases between. CDR3 length: 17 amino acids. The germline CDR1 and CDR2 sequences are LGHNA and YNFKEQ. CDR3 nucleotide sequence: TGTGCCAGCAGCCAAGAATTAAGGGTCTCCTATAATTCACCCCTCCACTTT. Translated: CASSQELRVSYNSPLHF.

This clonotype was seen at least ten times. This rearrangement joins TRBV20-1 to TRBJ2-4, with 9 bases aligning to TRBD1. The CDR3 loop spans 14 amino acids. Germline CDR1 reads DFQATT; CDR2 reads SNEGSKA (reference sequence). V gave up 1 base and J gave up 6 bases; unmatched junction bases: 4. Written as DNA, the CDR3 is TGCAGTGCTAGAGTCGCGACAGGGGGAAACATTCAGTACTTC. Amino acid sequence: CSARVATGGNIQYF.

J is TRBJ2-5 and V is TRBV11-2; 12 positions agree with TRBD2. CDR3 length: 15 amino acids. Germline CDR1 SGHAT, CDR2 FQNNGV. Trimming removed 6 bases from V and 10 bases from J; junction bases left unmatched: 12. The CDR3 region has the DNA TGTGCCAGCAGTCTACTAGCGGGAGGCTCCTTGGACCAGTACTTC. This sequence encodes CASSLLAGGSLDQYF.

This clonotype was counted ten times or more. The rearrangement links TRBV12-3 or TRBV12-4 to TRBJ2-5; no firm D call. The CDR3 spans 10 residues. V gave up 7 bases and J gave up 5 bases, with 5 bases separating them. For the CDR3, the DNA is TGTGCCAGCAAGGGCGAGACCCAGTACTTC. Residues: CASKGETQYF.

This clonotype was found many times. The chain couples TRBV12-3 or TRBV12-4 to TRBJ1-2; D call uncertain. Trimming removed 5 bases from V and 8 bases from J, with 9 bases in between. CDR3 length: 11 residues. The CDR3, as DNA: TGTGCCAGCAGTCCTGGTGGGGGCTACACCTTC. This gives the protein CASSPGGGYTF.

In this sample, this clonotype turned up many times. V gene TRBV7-9 combines with J gene TRBJ2-4; no definite D call. Germline CDR1 SEHNR, CDR2 FQNEAQ (reference sequence). Trimming left V 1 base short and J 6 bases short, with 13 bases between. CDR3 length: 15 amino acids. CDR3 coding DNA: TGTGCCAGCAGCTTAGATGAGAACCTTAGAAACATTCAGTACTTC. Translation gives CASSLDENLRNIQYF.

The chain has TRBV7-2 and TRBJ2-5, with D unresolved. With 5 bases removed from V and 5 bases from J, the gap between germline ends came to 12 bases. The CDR3 is 13 residues long. Germline loops: CDR1 SGHTA, CDR2 FQGNSA. Here the CDR3 DNA reads TGTGCCAGCAGCCCCGGGCCCCAGGAGACCCAGTACTTC. Amino acid sequence: CASSPGPQETQYF.

In this sample, this clonotype turned up once. The V and J genes are TRBV12-3 or TRBV12-4 and TRBJ1-1, with a possible D match to TRBD1 (5 bases). The CDR3 has 15 amino acids. V was clipped by 6 bases and J by 1 base, with 15 bases between them. CDR3 loop: CASRSSLQENTEAFF. The CDR3 DNA follows: TGTGCCAGCAGGTCATCACTACAGGAGAACACTGAAGCTTTCTTT.

V is TRBV6-2 or TRBV6-3 and J is TRBJ2-5, with 10 bases matching TRBD1. V lost 6 bases to trimming and J lost 5 bases; unmatched junction nucleotides: 18. The CDR3 contains 18 residues. CDR1 is MNHEY and CDR2 is SVGEGT in the germline V gene. CDR3 loop: CASSLDRGSARHGETQYF. DNA of the CDR3: TGTGCCAGCAGCCTGGACAGGGGGAGTGCCCGGCATGGGGAGACCCAGTACTTC.

This clonotype was counted ten times or more. This chain connects TRBV4-2 to TRBJ1-1; D gene uncertain. Trimming removed 4 bases at V and 5 bases at J, with 17 bases between. The CDR3 has 15 residues. Germline loops: CDR1 LGHNA, CDR2 YNFKEQ. The CDR3 loop reads CASSRGIGKWTEAFF. CDR3 sequence (DNA): TGTGCCAGCAGCCGGGGTATAGGGAAATGGACTGAAGCTTTCTTT.

In this sample, this clonotype turned up many times. The chain couples TRBV9 to TRBJ1-1; D is uncertain. The ends were cut back, 0 bases at V and 3 bases at J, with 6 bases in the middle. Germline V gene data show CDR1 as SGDLS and CDR2 as YYNGEE. There are 13 residues in the CDR3. In DNA, the CDR3 is TGTGCCAGCAGCGTAGGATCCCACACTGAAGCTTTCTTT. It encodes CASSVGSHTEAFF.

V gene TRBV2 combines with J gene TRBJ1-5; D unclear. V dropped 6 bases and J dropped 0 bases, with 12 bases sitting between them. The CDR3 covers 15 residues. Germline V CDR1 and CDR2: SNHLY, FYNNEI. CDR3 sequence (DNA): TGTGCCAGCAGCGACACCATTAATAGCAATCAGCCCCAGCATTTT. Translated, it gives CASSDTINSNQPQHF.

This clonotype was detected a few times. The chain uses TRBV19 and TRBJ1-1; possible D gene TRBD1, 5 bases. CDR1 LNHDA and CDR2 SQIVND come from the germline V gene (reference sequence). Trimming left V 8 bases short and J 0 bases short, with 13 bases between. The CDR3 contains 14 residues. The CDR3 DNA is TGTGCCAGTCGAGGGGTGGGGTTGAACACTGAAGCTTTCTTT. Translated: CASRGVGLNTEAFF.

This clonotype was seen many times. The J gene is TRBJ1-3, the V gene TRBV12-3 or TRBV12-4, with D possibly being TRBD1 (6 bases). With 6 bases removed from V and 2 bases from J, the gap between germline ends came to 11 bases. The CDR3 runs to 14 residues. This CDR3 is CASSLQGAGNTIYF. The CDR3 nucleotides are TGTGCCAGCAGCCTACAGGGCGCTGGAAACACCATATATTTT.

This clonotype was counted between two and nine times. The CDR3 loop is CASSYWTDQETQYF. CDR3 nucleotides: TGTGCCAGCAGTTACTGGACGGATCAAGAGACCCAGTACTTC. The chain combines TRBV12-3 or TRBV12-4 with TRBJ2-5; D remains ambiguous. The CDR3 length is 14 residues. Trimming removed 4 bases from V and 2 bases from J, with 11 bases in between.

The chain carries TRBV6-5 and TRBJ1-2; the D is unclear. Germline V gives CDR1 MNHEY, CDR2 SVGAGI. This CDR3 contains 13 residues. V was pared by 4 bases and J by 4 bases, with 10 bases between. Here the CDR3 DNA reads TGTGCCAGCAGTTCAGACTGGGGCTATGGCTACACCTTC. Its protein product is CASSSDWGYGYTF.

This clonotype was picked up many times. The rearrangement links TRBV12-3 or TRBV12-4 to TRBJ1-1; 10 nucleotides match TRBD1. This CDR3 is 15 amino acids long. V lost 3 bases, J lost 4 bases, and 5 bases stayed unmatched. CDR3 loop: CASSFSGQGSTEAFF. The CDR3 nucleotides read TGTGCCAGCAGTTTCTCGGGACAGGGGAGCACTGAAGCTTTCTTT.

The chain is built from TRBV11-2 and TRBJ2-5; the D gene is possibly TRBD1 (6 bases). Between the trimmed V and J ends, which lost 1 base and 5 bases, there was a span of 17 bases. Per the germline V gene, CDR1 is SGHAT and CDR2 is FQNNGV. CDR3 length: 16 residues. The CDR3 DNA reads TGTGCCAGCAGCTTAGCCGTTGGGGGCGCCTGGGAGACCCAGTACTTC. This gives the protein CASSLAVGGAWETQYF.

The table lists this clonotype with many counts. The chain combines TRBV12-3 or TRBV12-4 with TRBJ1-3; tentatively, D is TRBD1 (5 bases). The V end was cut by 6 bases, the J end by 0 bases, with 12 bases between. This CDR3 region has 15 residues. CDR3 DNA: TGTGCCAGCAGGGACTTGGGGGGCTCTGGAAACACCATATATTTT. Translating it yields CASRDLGGSGNTIYF.

This clonotype was seen more than once but under ten times. This chain links TRBV18 with TRBJ2-7; D perhaps matches TRBD1 (7 bases). In germline, CDR1 is KGHSH, CDR2 LQKENI. V was shortened by 2 bases and J by 1 base, with 15 bases between the two germline ends. The CDR3 contains 16 residues. CDR3 region: CASSPRAGGSSYEQYF. The CDR3 DNA follows: TGTGCCAGCTCACCAAGGGCAGGGGGGTCTTCCTACGAGCAGTACTTC.

This clonotype has at least ten counts. The V and J genes are TRBV5-1 and TRBJ2-5; D remains ambiguous. CDR3 length: 18 residues. CDR1 is SGHRS and CDR2 is YFSETQ in the germline V gene. Trimming stripped 2 bases from V and 3 bases from J, with 23 bases between. Written as DNA, the CDR3 is TGCGCCAGCAGCTTCGGACCGGGCCATGCATTTTTAAAAGAGACCCAGTACTTC. Translation gives CASSFGPGHAFLKETQYF.